Below, one T cell receptor beta chain is given with its context. It has no known antigen specificity. No qualities accompany the bases; no much larger clone lies one base away. The data belong to a study of radiotherapy plus CTLA-4 blockade in lung cancer (dated 2018 in TCRdb). About the study as a whole: Objective responses were observed in approximately 18% of enrolled patients, and disease control was achieved in around 30%. General findings and caveats noted by the study authors: Increased serum interferon-beta after radiation, together with early dynamic changes in blood T cell clones, were reported to be the strongest predictors of response. After treatment with radiotherapy and ipilimumab, TCR clones that originated in tumors expanded in peripheral blood.

In this study, focal radiation therapy paired with CTLA-4 blockade (ipilimumab) was tested in patients who had chemo-refractory metastatic non-small-cell lung cancer. The library was made by the immunoSEQ multiplex PCR assay. The table comes from immuneACCESS by way of TCRdb, which keeps in-frame sequences with V and J called. Part of the clones is missing from these tables; in studies checked, under half for an unresolved V gene and the rest for unknown reasons. Within this sample are more than 75,000 clones, with under 85% of them counted one time only. About 3% of the sample lies in the top ten. This specimen was peripheral blood, taken from a patient treated with radiotherapy plus ipilimumab. The receptor's source is a human donor with non-small cell lung cancer who had a partial response to radiotherapy plus ipilimumab. Some clones in this sample may be carry-over from other donors' samples.

The encoded CDR3 is CASSLVTADEQYF. The nucleotide sequence is given as TGTGCCAGCAGCTTAGTTACAGCCGACGAGCAGTACTTC. The chain links TRBV7-9 with TRBJ2-7, with an unclear D gene assignment. V and J are truncated by 1 base and 5 bases respectively, leaving an intervening sequence of 9 bases. CDR1 and CDR2 were assigned from the germline V gene (reference sequence) as SEHNR and FQNEAQ. From its cysteine to its phenylalanine, the CDR3 spans 13 amino acids. Just the 39-base CDR3 DNA is kept, in frame starting at base 1.